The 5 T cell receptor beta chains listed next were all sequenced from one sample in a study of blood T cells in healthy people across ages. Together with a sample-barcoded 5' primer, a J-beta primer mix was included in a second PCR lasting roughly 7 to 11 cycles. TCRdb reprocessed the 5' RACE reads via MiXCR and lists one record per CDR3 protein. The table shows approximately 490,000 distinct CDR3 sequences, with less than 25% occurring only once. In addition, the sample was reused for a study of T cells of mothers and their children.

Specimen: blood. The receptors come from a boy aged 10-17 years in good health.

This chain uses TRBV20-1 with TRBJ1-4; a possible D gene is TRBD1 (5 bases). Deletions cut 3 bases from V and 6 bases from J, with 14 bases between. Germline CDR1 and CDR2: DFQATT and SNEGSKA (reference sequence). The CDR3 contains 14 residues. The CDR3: CSARRGPGDEKLFF. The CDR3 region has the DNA TGCAGTGCTAGGAGGGGACCAGGAGATGAAAAACTGTTTTTT.

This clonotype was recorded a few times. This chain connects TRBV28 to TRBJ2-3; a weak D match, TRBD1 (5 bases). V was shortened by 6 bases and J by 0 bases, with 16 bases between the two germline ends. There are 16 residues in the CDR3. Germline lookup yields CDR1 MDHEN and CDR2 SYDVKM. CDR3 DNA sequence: TGTGCCAGCAGAGACAGCTTCTTTGCTAGCACAGATACGCAGTATTTT. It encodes CASRDSFFASTDTQYF.

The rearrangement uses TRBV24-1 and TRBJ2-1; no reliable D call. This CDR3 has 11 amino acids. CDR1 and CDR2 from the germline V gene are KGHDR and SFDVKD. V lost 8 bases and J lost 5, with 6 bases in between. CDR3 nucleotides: TGTGCCACCAACGGAGACAATGAGCAGTTCTTC. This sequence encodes CATNGDNEQFF.

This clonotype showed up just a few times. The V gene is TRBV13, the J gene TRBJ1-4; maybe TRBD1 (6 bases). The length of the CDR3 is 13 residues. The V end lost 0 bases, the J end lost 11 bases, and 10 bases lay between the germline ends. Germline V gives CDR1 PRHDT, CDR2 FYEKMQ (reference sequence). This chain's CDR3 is CASSLGGAYKLFF. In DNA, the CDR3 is TGTGCCAGCAGCTTAGGGGGGGCCTACAAACTGTTTTTT.

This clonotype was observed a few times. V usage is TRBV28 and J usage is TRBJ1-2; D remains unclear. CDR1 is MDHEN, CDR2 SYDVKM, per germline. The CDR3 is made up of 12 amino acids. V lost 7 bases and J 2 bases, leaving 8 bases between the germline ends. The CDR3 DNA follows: TGTGCCAGCACCAGAGGAAACTATGGCTACACCTTC. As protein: CASTRGNYGYTF.